This T cell receptor (beta chain) was identified in a study of CD8+CD57+ T cells in acquired aplastic anemia. Overall study context: Sorted CD4+ plus CD8+ cells gave DNA averaging about 3.2 ug.

Patients who underwent sequencing had shown CD8+CD57+ cell expansion by flow cytometry. No patient had been given any therapy when blood was sampled. TCR beta VDJ and CDR3 profiles were obtained from a genomic DNA template. In TCRdb, the reads were re-called with MiXCR into one record per CDR3 protein. This table holds 300,000 or so distinct CDR3 sequences, 56% found once. Germline values: CDR1 MNHNY, CDR2 SVGAGI (reference sequence). Trimming left V 6 bases short and J 0 bases short, with 15 bases between. The CDR3 loop spans 16 amino acids. The receptor comes from a human donor with aplastic anemia. Sequencing was performed on sorted CD4+, CD8+, or CD8+CD57+ T cells (not recorded which) from PBMCs. The chain uses TRBV6-6 and TRBJ2-1, with D unclear. The DNA for the CDR3 is TGTGCCAGCAGCCAAGCTGGGGAAAGCTCCTACAATGAGCAGTTCTTC. Residues: CASSQAGESSYNEQFF.